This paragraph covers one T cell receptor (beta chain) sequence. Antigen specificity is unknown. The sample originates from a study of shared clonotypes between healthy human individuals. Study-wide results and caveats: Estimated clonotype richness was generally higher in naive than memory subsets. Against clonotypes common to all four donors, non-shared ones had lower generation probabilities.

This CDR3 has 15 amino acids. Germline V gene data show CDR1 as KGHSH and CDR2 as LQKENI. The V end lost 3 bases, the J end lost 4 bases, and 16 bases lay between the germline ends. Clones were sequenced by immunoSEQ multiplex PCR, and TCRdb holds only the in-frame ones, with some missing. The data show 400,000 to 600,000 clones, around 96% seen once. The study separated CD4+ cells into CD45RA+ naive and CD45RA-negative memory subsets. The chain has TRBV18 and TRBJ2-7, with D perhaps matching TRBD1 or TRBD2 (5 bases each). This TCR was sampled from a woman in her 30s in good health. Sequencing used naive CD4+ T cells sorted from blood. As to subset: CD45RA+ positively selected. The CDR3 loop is CASSPPGWDPYEQYF. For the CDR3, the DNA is TGTGCCAGCTCACCTCCAGGCTGGGACCCATACGAGCAGTACTTC.